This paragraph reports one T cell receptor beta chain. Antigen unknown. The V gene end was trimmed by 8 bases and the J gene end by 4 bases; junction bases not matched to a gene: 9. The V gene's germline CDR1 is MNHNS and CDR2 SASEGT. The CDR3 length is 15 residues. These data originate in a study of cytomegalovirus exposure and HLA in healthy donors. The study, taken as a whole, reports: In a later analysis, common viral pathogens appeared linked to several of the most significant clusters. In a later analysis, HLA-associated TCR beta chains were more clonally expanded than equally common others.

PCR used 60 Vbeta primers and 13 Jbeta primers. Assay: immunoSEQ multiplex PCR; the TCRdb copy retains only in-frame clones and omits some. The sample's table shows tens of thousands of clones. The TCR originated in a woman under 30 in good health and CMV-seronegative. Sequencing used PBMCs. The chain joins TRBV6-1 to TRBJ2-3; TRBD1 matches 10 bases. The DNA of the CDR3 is TGTGCCAGCGATGGGGGGGACAGGGGAGCAGATACGCAGTATTTT. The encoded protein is CASDGGDRGADTQYF.